This T cell receptor (beta chain) was sequenced in a study of T-cell reconstitution after alpha-beta-depleted transplantation in children. Study-wide results and caveats: Some patients showed high day-60 TCRbeta diversity, which derived from surviving recipient T cells and thymic progenitors.

CDR1 and CDR2 from the germline V gene are SQVTM and ANQGSEA. The CDR3 covers 14 residues. The trim removed 3 bases at V and 0 bases at J, leaving 4 bases unmatched. This clonotype was recorded a few times. Its antigen is unknown. Preparing the TCRbeta library involved the use of unique molecular identifiers. From the PCR reads, TCRdb called clonotypes with MiXCR, one entry per CDR3 protein. The profile shows about 830,000 distinct CDR3 sequences, roughly 15% of them singletons. The input for sequencing was PBMCs, mostly from graft donor cells, taken 360 days after TCRalphabeta/CD19-depleted stem cell transplant. This sequence was found in a male patient younger than 18 who had a stem cell transplant for acute lymphoblastic leukemia, so the T cells may come from the graft donor. This chain links TRBV29-1 with TRBJ1-1; TRBD1 matches at 7 bases. This chain's CDR3 is CSVEGDSMNTEAFF. Here the CDR3 DNA reads TGCAGCGTTGAGGGGGACAGTATGAACACTGAAGCTTTCTTT.